The 29 T cell receptor beta chains reported below all come from one sample, sequenced in a study of blood T cells in healthy people across ages. Combining a sample-barcoded 5' primer with a J-beta primer mix, a second PCR ran for roughly 6 to 12 cycles. A single record per CDR3 protein comes from TCRdb applying MiXCR to the 5' RACE reads. The table shows around 600,000 distinct CDR3 sequences, with 40% to 55% occurring only once. Sample: blood. The origin of the receptors is an elderly man in good health.

The chain is built from TRBV10-3 and TRBJ1-4, with a weak D call TRBD1 (5 bases). In germline, CDR1 is ENHRY, CDR2 SYGVKD. Trimming removed 6 bases from V and 4 bases from J, with 9 bases in between. The CDR3 has 13 amino acids. For the CDR3, the DNA is TGTGCCATCAGCCCAGGGATTAATGAAAAACTGTTTTTT. Translation gives CAISPGINEKLFF.

V and J are TRBV20-1 and TRBJ1-1; possible D gene TRBD1, 5 bases. The CDR3 runs 12 residues. The V gene lost 6 bases and the J gene lost 4 bases, with 12 bases spanning the gap. Germline values: CDR1 DFQATT, CDR2 SNEGSKA (reference sequence). The CDR3 loop is CSARHGATEAFF. CDR3 nucleotides: TGCAGTGCCCGCCACGGGGCCACTGAAGCTTTCTTT.

This rearrangement joins TRBV10-3 to TRBJ2-3; 10 bases line up with TRBD2. The J segment lost 4 bases and the V segment lost 7 bases, leaving 2 bases of the junction unmatched. Germline assignment: CDR1 ENHRY and CDR2 SYGVKD. CDR3 length equals 13 residues. The CDR3 here is CAITSGSADTQYF. The CDR3 bases are TGTGCCATCACTAGCGGGAGTGCAGATACGCAGTATTTT.

In its sample, this clonotype was seen many times. The chain has TRBV6-5 and TRBJ2-1; no clear D gene. CDR3 length: 13 residues. CDR1 and CDR2 from the germline V gene are MNHEY and SVGAGI. Deletions cut 6 bases from V and 7 bases from J, with 13 bases between. The CDR3 sequence is CASRGMVRNEQFF. The CDR3 DNA is TGTGCCAGCAGGGGGATGGTAAGGAATGAGCAGTTCTTC.

V usage is TRBV5-1 and J usage is TRBJ2-5; D is uncertain. Germline CDR1 reads SGHRS; CDR2 reads YFSETQ. The CDR3 runs to 15 residues. V lost 4 bases to trimming and J lost 0 bases, with 13 bases between them. As DNA, the CDR3 is TGCGCCAGCAGCCCACTCCGGATGTACCAAGAGACCCAGTACTTC. Protein product: CASSPLRMYQETQYF.

This clonotype showed up just a few times. The rearrangement uses TRBV5-1 and TRBJ2-1; 10 bases align to TRBD2. From germline, CDR1 is SGHRS and CDR2 YFSETQ. CDR3 length: 18 residues. V was pared by 1 base and J by 5 bases, with 12 bases of the junction left unmatched. CDR3 in DNA: TGCGCCAGCAGCTTGAGACTAGCGGGTCCTATCCCCCACAATGAGCAGTTCTTC. Translation gives CASSLRLAGPIPHNEQFF.

The chain employs TRBV20-1 and TRBJ2-7; 7 nucleotides agree with TRBD2. The CDR3 runs to 14 residues. CDR1 and CDR2 (germline): DFQATT, SNEGSKA (reference sequence). The ends lost 5 bases at V and 7 bases at J; junction bases unmatched: 14. The CDR3 DNA sequence: TGCAGTGCTCCTTCTAGCGGATTCGCCCCAGAGCAGTACTTC. Translated: CSAPSSGFAPEQYF.

The chain links TRBV7-6 to TRBJ1-4; D possibly corresponds to TRBD1 (5 bases). The CDR3 length is 15 residues. Germline V lookup: CDR1 SGHVS, CDR2 FNYEAQ. The V end was cut by 4 bases, the J end by 0 bases, with 9 bases between. This chain's CDR3 is CASSSGPATNEKLFF. The CDR3 DNA sequence: TGTGCCAGCAGCTCAGGGCCGGCAACTAATGAAAAACTGTTTTTT.

The V gene is TRBV9, the J gene TRBJ1-1; no definite D call. Germline-derived CDR1 and CDR2 are SGDLS and YYNGEE. The V end lost 0 bases, the J end lost 5 bases, and 8 bases lay between the germline ends. The CDR3 contains 13 residues. This CDR3 reads CASSVGPVTEAFF. CDR3 in DNA: TGTGCCAGCAGCGTAGGACCGGTGACTGAAGCTTTCTTT.

The chain recombines TRBV7-3 with TRBJ2-1, with 13 nucleotides matching TRBD2. The CDR3 has 15 amino acids. The germline CDR1 and CDR2 sequences are SGHTA and FQGTGA. The V and J ends lost 5 bases and 8 bases, in that order; junction bases with no gene match: 6. DNA for the CDR3: TGTGCCAGCAGCCAACTAGCGGGGGGGATAGATGAGCAGTTCTTC. Its translation is CASSQLAGGIDEQFF.

This clonotype was seen only a few times. The rearrangement uses TRBV7-2 and TRBJ2-7; 9 nucleotides match TRBD2. Germline lookup yields CDR1 SGHTA and CDR2 FQGNSA. J gave up 4 bases and V 5 bases, and 12 bases lay outside the gene matches. The CDR3 loop spans 16 amino acids. The CDR3 nucleotides are TGTGCCAGCAGCCTCCCCCAGGGGACTAGCAGGTACGAGCAGTACTTC. As protein: CASSLPQGTSRYEQYF.

The J gene is TRBJ2-7, the V gene TRBV29-1; D is perhaps TRBD1 (6 bases). Trimming left V 7 bases short and J 4 bases short, with 20 bases between. CDR1 SQVTM and CDR2 ANQGSEA come from the germline V gene. The CDR3 loop spans 14 amino acids. The CDR3 DNA reads as TGCAGCGCCAAGGTCGACAGGCTCGGTTACGAGCAGTACGTC. It translates to CSAKVDRLGYEQYV.

This chain connects TRBV4-1 to TRBJ2-1, with a tentative D call TRBD1 (6 bases). The CDR3 is made up of 16 amino acids. The germline V gene encodes CDR1 MGHRA and CDR2 YSYEKL. V dropped 1 base and J dropped 2 bases, with 12 bases sitting between them. CDR3 sequence (DNA): TGCGCCAGCAGCCAAGGCACCAGGGGAACCTACAATGAGCAGTTCTTC. Translated: CASSQGTRGTYNEQFF.

This clonotype appeared a few times. The gene calls are TRBV7-3 and TRBJ2-5, with 9 bases matching TRBD2. The J segment lost 4 bases and the V segment lost 0 bases, leaving 9 bases of the junction unmatched. Germline CDR1 is SGHTA and CDR2 is FQGTGA. The CDR3 runs 17 residues. CDR3 DNA: TGTGCCAGCAGCTTAACTTCCCTAGCGGGAACCCCAGAGACCCAGTACTTC. The encoded protein is CASSLTSLAGTPETQYF.

On this clonotype itself: A read error may produce the germline difference seen at one junction end. The chain uses TRBV5-1 and TRBJ2-1; 9 bases line up with TRBD2. Germline-derived CDR1 and CDR2 are SGHRS and YFSETQ. CDR3 length: 14 amino acids. The DNA for the CDR3 is TGCGTCAGCAGCACGTGGACTAGCGTCAATGAGCAGTTCTTC. As protein: CVSSTWTSVNEQFF. Full variable domain (remainder filled in from reference TRBV5-1 and TRBJ2-1): KAGVTQTPRYLIKTRGQQVTLSCSPISGHRSVSWYQQTPGQGLQFLFEYFSETQRNKGNFPGRFSGRQFSNSRSEMNVSTLELGDSALYLCVSSTWTSVNEQFFGPGTRLTVL.

The CDR3 nucleotides are TGTGCCAGCAGCCTCTTAGCGGGAGGGCTGGGGCAAGAGACCCAGTACTTC. It is translated as CASSLLAGGLGQETQYF. This chain uses TRBV7-9 with TRBJ2-5; 11 nucleotides agree with TRBD2. CDR1 and CDR2 from the germline V gene are SEHNR and FQNEAQ (reference sequence). CDR3 size: 17 residues. The trim removed 5 bases at V and 2 bases at J, leaving 10 bases unmatched.

The CDR3 spells CASSQANGRRGEQYF. CDR3 DNA sequence: TGTGCCAGCAGCCAAGCAAATGGAAGGCGGGGTGAGCAGTACTTC. The rearrangement uses TRBV4-2 and TRBJ2-1; D is perhaps TRBD2 (6 bases). The last part of the DNA fits TRBJ2-7 better; the J call may be wrong. Germline loops: CDR1 LGHNA, CDR2 YNFKEQ. The CDR3 totals 15 residues.

The chain joins TRBV15 to TRBJ1-2; D gene uncertain. This CDR3 spans 15 amino acids. Between the trimmed V and J ends, which lost 0 bases and 8 bases, there was a span of 16 bases. CDR1 LNHNV and CDR2 YYDKDF come from the germline V gene (reference sequence). CDR3 in amino acids: CATSRDVGFTGGYTF. CDR3 DNA sequence: TGTGCCACCAGCAGAGACGTAGGGTTTACTGGCGGCTACACCTTC. Complete variable domain (other parts from reference TRBV15 and TRBJ1-2): DAMVIQNPRYQVTQFGKPVTLSCSQTLNHNVMYWYQQKSSQAPKLLFHYYDKDFNNEADTPDNFQSRRPNTSFCFLDIRSPGLGDTAMYLCATSRDVGFTGGYTFGSGTRLTVV.

This chain connects TRBV4-1 to TRBJ1-2; D may be TRBD1 (6 bases). The V gene's germline CDR1 is MGHRA and CDR2 YSYEKL. Trimming left V 0 bases short and J 10 bases short, with 24 bases between. The CDR3 consists of 17 residues. For the CDR3, the DNA is TGCGCCAGCAGCCAAGACCGGGACATCCGGGGGTTATCTGACTACACCTTC. Translation: CASSQDRDIRGLSDYTF.

V gene TRBV10-3 combines with J gene TRBJ1-1; TRBD1 aligns across 12 bases. The CDR3 loop spans 14 amino acids. J was trimmed by 2 bases and V by 8 bases; bases with no gene match: 3. Germline values: CDR1 ENHRY, CDR2 SYGVKD. CDR3 nucleotides: TGTGCCATCGGGACAGGGGGCGGAAACACTGAAGCTTTCTTT. Residues: CAIGTGGGNTEAFF.

The chain employs TRBV10-3 and TRBJ1-1; 7 bases are a match to TRBD1. This CDR3 is 14 amino acids long. V lost 6 bases, J lost 4 bases, and 8 bases stayed unmatched. The germline V gene encodes CDR1 ENHRY and CDR2 SYGVKD. In DNA, the CDR3 is TGTGCCATCAGAAGAACAGGGGCGGGCACTGAAGCTTTCTTT. Translating it yields CAIRRTGAGTEAFF.

On this clonotype: The junction departs from the called germline gene at one end, perhaps through a read error. The gene calls are TRBV15 and TRBJ2-1; D unresolved. CDR1 LNHNV and CDR2 YYDKDF come from the germline V gene (reference sequence). The CDR3 spans 14 residues. The CDR3 coding sequence is TGTGTCACCAGCAGAGTAACGGTCTACAATGAGCAGTTCTTC. It translates to CVTSRVTVYNEQFF.

This clonotype was detected a few times. The gene calls are TRBV18 and TRBJ2-7, with D possibly being TRBD1 or TRBD2 (6 bases each). The CDR3 sequence is 13 residues long. V was shortened by 6 bases and J by 3 bases, with 12 bases between the two germline ends. Germline-derived CDR1 and CDR2 are KGHSH and LQKENI. This chain's CDR3 is CASSRGDFYEQYF. DNA of the CDR3: TGTGCCAGCTCTAGGGGGGACTTCTACGAGCAGTACTTC.

This clonotype was recorded only once. V and J are TRBV3-1 and TRBJ2-7; D is unclear. This CDR3 contains 12 residues. Deletions cut 1 base from V and 6 bases from J, with 7 bases between. The V gene's germline CDR1 is LGHDT and CDR2 YNNKEL (reference sequence). CDR3: CASSQGSGEQYF. CDR3 coding DNA: TGTGCCAGCAGCCAAGGATCGGGCGAGCAGTACTTC.

This clonotype was seen a handful of times. The chain is built from TRBV14 and TRBJ2-7; a weak D match, TRBD2 (5 bases). The CDR3 spans 15 residues. The V gene's germline CDR1 is SGHDN and CDR2 FVKESK. Trimming shortened V by 2 bases and J by 8 bases, and 19 bases separated the two germline ends. The DNA of the CDR3 is TGTGCCAGCAGCCAACTCAGAGGGAAGGGAGTACAGCAGTACTTC. Translation: CASSQLRGKGVQQYF.

This chain links TRBV7-9 with TRBJ2-7; 8 positions match TRBD1. With V trimmed by 4 bases and J by 10 bases, 12 bases remained unmatched. CDR1 is SEHNR and CDR2 is FQNEAQ in the germline V gene (reference sequence). The CDR3 is made up of 14 amino acids. DNA for the CDR3: TGTGCCAGCAGCTGGACAGGGAACCATGGTGGCCAGTACTTC. It translates to CASSWTGNHGGQYF.

CDR3 sequence reads: CASSDNQGWQETQYF. In nucleotides, the CDR3 is TGTGCCAGCAGCGATAATCAGGGGTGGCAAGAGACCCAGTACTTC. This chain uses TRBV3-1 with TRBJ2-5; TRBD1 might be the D (6 bases). Trimming took 5 bases from V and 2 from J, leaving 15 bases between them. This CDR3 spans 15 amino acids. Germline values: CDR1 LGHDT, CDR2 YNNKEL (reference sequence).

This clonotype came up a few times. The chain has TRBV4-2 and TRBJ2-1, with D perhaps given as TRBD1 or TRBD2 (5 bases each). Trimming took off 1 base at V and 9 bases at J, with 16 bases between the two ends. There are 15 residues in the CDR3. The germline V gene has CDR1 LGHNA and CDR2 YNFKEQ. The CDR3 is CASSQVGDATAEQFF. For the CDR3, the DNA is TGTGCCAGCAGCCAAGTGGGGGACGCTACGGCTGAGCAGTTCTTC.

The CDR3 protein is CASSRPGQGFNTGELFF. CDR3 coding DNA: TGCGCCAGCAGCCGACCGGGACAGGGGTTTAACACCGGGGAGCTGTTTTTT. The V gene is TRBV4-1, the J gene TRBJ2-2; the match to TRBD1 covers 10 bases. V was pared by 4 bases and J by 2 bases, with 7 bases of the junction left unmatched. CDR3 length equals 17 residues. CDR1 is MGHRA and CDR2 is YSYEKL in the germline V gene.